This T cell receptor beta chain was profiled in a study of control samples from healthy donors and cancer patients. The protocol was immunoSEQ multiplex PCR, while the TCRdb copy is restricted to in-frame clones and leaves out a portion. The sample contains 150,000 to 200,000 clones, approximately 94% of which appear only once. The length of the CDR3 is 14 residues. Per the germline V gene, CDR1 is MNHNY and CDR2 is SVGAGI (reference sequence). The junction had 3 bases not matched to a gene; V was cut back by 4 bases and J by 6 bases. This TCR was recovered from a woman aged 18-29 years in good health. The sequencing sample was made of blood. V and J are TRBV6-6 and TRBJ1-4, with 9 nucleotides matching TRBD1. The CDR3 here is CASSSTGGYEKLFF. The CDR3 DNA follows: TGTGCCAGCAGTTCGACAGGGGGTTATGAAAAACTGTTTTTT.